This TCR beta chain was retrieved from a study of a mutant IDH1 vaccine in newly diagnosed glioma. Profiled with immunoSEQ multiplex PCR; TCRdb holds only in-frame clones, not every one. The sample gives around 33,000 clones, around 87% of which show up once; roughly 20% is in the top ten. The count of this clone is one. Its antigen is still unknown. Time point of the sample: week 11, during vaccination. A 20-mer mutant IDH1 peptide at 300 ug was injected subcutaneously with topical imiquimod. The CDR3 is 19 amino acids. Germline assignment: CDR1 KGHSH and CDR2 LQKENI. Trimming cost V 3 bases and J 0 bases, with 18 bases left between them.

The rearrangement uses TRBV18 and TRBJ2-6, with D perhaps TRBD1 or TRBD2 (5 bases each). The receptor's source is a young man with glioma. The sample was PBMCs, taken from a glioma patient whose treatment included an IDH1 peptide vaccine. CDR3 in DNA: TGTGCCAGCTCACCGACAATCGGGGACGGTCGCTCTGGGGCCAACGTCCTGACTTTC. This encodes CASSPTIGDGRSGANVLTF.